One sample yielded the 29 T cell receptor beta chains listed below, sequenced in a study of T cell changes during pregnancy in multiple sclerosis (dated by TCRdb to the late 2010s). Library preparation used the immunoSEQ multiplex PCR assay. In its TCRdb copy, this immuneACCESS table keeps in-frame sequences only and misses some clones. Where compared with another copy, unresolved V genes explain less than half of these, and the others have no known cause. The sample has under 50,000 clones on record, 90% to 95% of them singletons. About 4.1% of the sample comes from the top ten. Sequenced here: CD8+ T cells from peripheral blood mononuclear cells, sampled in the first trimester of pregnancy. The receptor source for this set is a female donor with multiple sclerosis, enrolled in a pregnancy study.

The gene calls are TRBV19 and TRBJ2-3, with a possible D match to TRBD2 (6 bases). V was clipped by 5 bases and J by 0 bases, with 15 bases between them. Germline CDR1 and CDR2: LNHDA and SQIVND (reference sequence). The CDR3 contains 16 residues. CDR3 protein: CASSYSGRSSTDTQYF. In nucleotides, the CDR3 is TGTGCCAGTAGTTATAGCGGTCGCTCTAGCACAGATACGCAGTATTTT.

This chain links TRBV5-1 with TRBJ1-1; D gene ambiguous. V lost 0 bases and J lost 5, with 8 bases in between. Germline assignment: CDR1 SGHRS and CDR2 YFSETQ. The CDR3 is 13 amino acids. DNA of the CDR3: TGCGCCAGCAGCTTGGGGACTGGGACTGAAGCTTTCTTT. Translating gives CASSLGTGTEAFF.

This sequence joins TRBV4-2 and TRBJ2-7; D gene ambiguous. Trimming shortened V by 1 base and J by 2 bases, and 6 bases separated the two germline ends. The CDR3 loop spans 13 amino acids. CDR1 and CDR2 (germline): LGHNA, YNFKEQ. Here the CDR3 DNA reads TGTGCCAGCAGCCAAGCTCCGGCCTACGAGCAGTACTTC. Translation gives CASSQAPAYEQYF.

Only one count was recorded for this clone. The chain recombines TRBV4-1 with TRBJ2-2, with 9 bases aligning to TRBD2. CDR1 is MGHRA, CDR2 YSYEKL, per germline. Germline trimming cut 3 bases from V and 4 bases from J; bases unmatched to any gene: 6. This CDR3 has 16 amino acids. CDR3 DNA: TGCGCCAGCAGCCATGCTAGCGGGGCGGTCACCGGGGAGCTGTTTTTT. Its translation is CASSHASGAVTGELFF.

This chain connects TRBV18 to TRBJ2-1, with D possibly matching TRBD1 (6 bases). Trimming pared 2 bases from V and 5 bases from J, leaving 7 bases between. This CDR3 is built from 13 residues. In germline, CDR1 is KGHSH, CDR2 LQKENI. CDR3 loop: CASSPAGDNEQFF. In DNA, the CDR3 is TGTGCCAGCTCACCAGCAGGGGACAATGAGCAGTTCTTC.

The chain has TRBV25-1 and TRBJ2-2; D unresolved. The CDR3 length is 14 residues. Germline V gives CDR1 MGHDK, CDR2 SYGVNS. V was pared by 2 bases and J by 4 bases, with 8 bases between. The DNA for the CDR3 is TGTGCCAGCAGTGAACGCGGAGTCACCGGGGAGCTGTTTTTT. Translated, it gives CASSERGVTGELFF.

The rearrangement links TRBV27 to TRBJ2-1; TRBD1 agrees at 9 bases. Germline CDR1 is MNHEY and CDR2 is SMNVEV (reference sequence). The J segment lost 7 bases and the V segment lost 2 bases, leaving 0 bases of the junction unmatched. The CDR3 totals 13 residues. The CDR3 sequence: CASSLDRGNEQFF. CDR3 DNA: TGTGCCAGCAGTTTAGACAGGGGGAATGAGCAGTTCTTC.

The genes are TRBV5-6 and TRBJ1-2; D uncertain. Germline CDR1 is SGHDT and CDR2 is YYEEEE. The CDR3 length is 12 residues. The ends were cut back, 0 bases at V and 8 bases at J, with 8 bases in the middle. DNA of the CDR3: TGTGCCAGCAGCTTGGTTGGGGAGGGCTACACCTTC. Translating gives CASSLVGEGYTF.

This CDR3 reads CASSFEGATDTQYF. The CDR3 nucleotides read TGCGCCAGCAGCTTCGAGGGGGCCACAGATACGCAGTATTTT. This chain connects TRBV5-1 to TRBJ2-3, with 7 bases fitting TRBD1. There are 14 residues in the CDR3. The germline CDR1 and CDR2 sequences are SGHRS and YFSETQ. V shed 2 bases, J shed 2 bases, and the junction held 2 bases outside the gene matches.

The V and J genes are TRBV2 and TRBJ1-1, with TRBD1 identical over 9 bases. The CDR3 runs to 15 residues. Germline-derived CDR1 and CDR2 are SNHLY and FYNNEI. The ends lost 3 bases at V and 0 bases at J; junction bases unmatched: 2. CDR3 sequence (DNA): TGTGCCAGCAGTGAGCACAGGGGGCTGAACACTGAAGCTTTCTTT. It codes for CASSEHRGLNTEAFF.

The chain uses TRBV9 and TRBJ1-2; D ambiguous. This CDR3 has 12 residues. The ends were cut back, 3 bases at V and 4 bases at J, with 7 bases in the middle. Germline lookup yields CDR1 SGDLS and CDR2 YYNGEE. CDR3 region: CASSDTPYGYTF. The CDR3 nucleotides are TGTGCCAGCAGCGACACACCCTATGGCTACACCTTC. The full variable domain, completed using reference TRBV9 and TRBJ1-2, is DSGVTQTPKHLITATGQRVTLRCSPRSGDLSVYWYQQSLDQGLQFLIQYYNGEERAKGNILERFSAQQFPDLHSELNLSSLELGDSALYFCASSDTPYGYTFGSGTRLTVV.

The chain recombines TRBV7-7 with TRBJ2-3, with D maybe TRBD2 (6 bases). This CDR3 is built from 13 residues. Between the trimmed V and J ends, which lost 4 bases and 4 bases, there was a span of 9 bases. Germline V lookup: CDR1 SSHAT, CDR2 FNYEAQ (reference sequence). The DNA for the CDR3 is TGTGCCAGCAGCTCCGCGGGGCCAGATACGCAGTATTTT. It translates to CASSSAGPDTQYF.

V and J are TRBV5-4 and TRBJ1-2, with 7 bases identical to TRBD1. V was clipped by 2 bases and J by 3 bases; unmatched bases: 1. The length of the CDR3 is 13 residues. CDR1 and CDR2 (germline): SGHNT, YYREEE (reference sequence). CDR3 protein: CASSFGTDYGYTF. DNA of the CDR3: TGTGCCAGCAGCTTCGGGACAGACTATGGCTACACCTTC.

V usage is TRBV5-1 and J usage is TRBJ1-1; weak D call: TRBD1 (6 bases). Per the germline V gene, CDR1 is SGHRS and CDR2 is YFSETQ. Trimming shortened V by 1 base and J by 4 bases, and 17 bases separated the two germline ends. The CDR3 consists of 16 residues. The CDR3 loop reads CASSLKEREGGTEAFF. For the CDR3, the DNA is TGCGCCAGCAGCTTGAAGGAGAGGGAAGGGGGCACTGAAGCTTTCTTT.

This chain joins TRBV9 and TRBJ2-7, with 8 bases identical to TRBD2. The CDR3 is 15 residues long. V dropped 5 bases and J dropped 0; count of bases not matched to a gene: 7. Germline V gene data show CDR1 as SGDLS and CDR2 as YYNGEE. The CDR3 nucleotides are TGTGCCAGCAGTCTCGGAAGCGGGAGCTCCTACGAGCAGTACTTC. As protein: CASSLGSGSSYEQYF.

V usage is TRBV27 and J usage is TRBJ2-2; tentatively, D is TRBD2 (6 bases). The CDR3 contains 15 residues. Trimming left V 8 bases short and J 5 bases short, with 18 bases between. CDR1 and CDR2 (germline): MNHEY, SMNVEV (reference sequence). The DNA of the CDR3 is TGTGCCAGCGGCCTGGGGGGAGGTGGGACCGGGGAGCTGTTTTTT. Translation gives CASGLGGGGTGELFF.

This chain joins TRBV9 and TRBJ1-2; 7 bases map to TRBD1. The V and J ends lost 2 bases and 8 bases, in that order; junction bases with no gene match: 6. Looked up from germline, CDR1 is SGDLS and CDR2 is YYNGEE. The CDR3 covers 13 residues. The CDR3 loop is CASSVDREEGYTF. The CDR3 nucleotides read TGTGCCAGCAGCGTTGACAGGGAAGAAGGCTACACCTTC.

The chain combines TRBV4-1 with TRBJ2-7; a weak D match, TRBD2 (6 bases). V lost 0 bases and J 1 base, leaving 19 bases between the germline ends. The germline gives CDR1 MGHRA, CDR2 YSYEKL. The CDR3 totals 18 residues. The CDR3 nucleotides read TGCGCCAGCAGCCAAGAGAATCTGGCGGGGTTGATATCCTACGAGCAGTACTTC. Residues: CASSQENLAGLISYEQYF.

The rearrangement uses TRBV30 and TRBJ1-1; 9 bases align to TRBD1. With 8 bases clipped from V and 3 bases from J, the junction kept 4 bases outside the gene matches. Germline CDR1 is GTSNPN and CDR2 is SVGIG (reference sequence). This CDR3 comprises 12 residues. CDR3 coding DNA: TGTGCCAGAGGACAGGGGTACACTGAAGCTTTCTTT. This gives the protein CARGQGYTEAFF.

V usage is TRBV14 and J usage is TRBJ2-1; D possibly corresponds to TRBD1 (5 bases). The V gene's germline CDR1 is SGHDN and CDR2 FVKESK. This CDR3 is built from 16 residues. Trimming shortened V by 3 bases and J by 0 bases, and 12 bases separated the two germline ends. CDR3 sequence: CASSQTASISYNEQFF. CDR3 sequence (DNA): TGTGCCAGCAGCCAGACAGCCTCCATCTCCTACAATGAGCAGTTCTTC.

J is TRBJ1-5 and V is TRBV27; 11 bases are shared with TRBD1. The CDR3 is 14 amino acids. With 4 bases clipped from V and 6 bases from J, the junction kept 2 bases outside the gene matches. Germline V gene data show CDR1 as MNHEY and CDR2 as SMNVEV (reference sequence). The DNA of the CDR3 is TGTGCCAGCAGTTCCGGGACAGGGGGTCAGCCCCAGCATTTT. Translation: CASSSGTGGQPQHF.

V gene TRBV9 combines with J gene TRBJ2-2; TRBD2 agrees at 8 bases. Germline V gene sequence: CDR1 SGDLS, CDR2 YYNGEE. With V trimmed by 0 bases and J by 3 bases, 7 bases remained unmatched. This CDR3 is 17 amino acids long. The chain's CDR3 is CASSVEGAGVYTGELFF. Here the CDR3 DNA reads TGTGCCAGCAGCGTAGAGGGAGCGGGGGTCTACACCGGGGAGCTGTTTTTT.

The rearrangement joins TRBV19 to TRBJ1-1; perhaps TRBD1 as D (5 bases). CDR3 length: 11 amino acids. The V end was cut by 6 bases, the J end by 3 bases, with 5 bases between. The germline V gene encodes CDR1 LNHDA and CDR2 SQIVND (reference sequence). The CDR3 coding sequence is TGTGCCAGTAGGACAGACACTGAAGCTTTCTTT. This codes for CASRTDTEAFF.

This chain joins TRBV27 and TRBJ2-7; TRBD1 is a possible D gene (5 bases). Between the trimmed V and J ends, which lost 10 bases and 3 bases, there was a span of 10 bases. The germline CDR1 and CDR2 sequences are MNHEY and SMNVEV (reference sequence). The CDR3 extends over 11 amino acids. In nucleotides, the CDR3 is TGTGCCACCCGAACAGGCTACGAGCAGTACTTC. It yields the protein CATRTGYEQYF.

V and J are TRBV11-2 and TRBJ1-4, with a possible D match to TRBD1 (6 bases). V was pared by 1 base and J by 3 bases, with 15 bases between. Germline V CDR1 and CDR2: SGHAT, FQNNGV. The CDR3 is 17 amino acids. CDR3 residues: CASSLVDQGRANEKLFF. CDR3 coding DNA: TGTGCCAGCAGCTTAGTTGACCAGGGGAGAGCTAATGAAAAACTGTTTTTT.

The chain has TRBV4-2 and TRBJ2-1, with 10 bases lining up with TRBD2. Trimming took 4 bases from V and 7 from J; bases not matched to a gene: 10. Per the germline V gene, CDR1 is LGHNA and CDR2 is YNFKEQ. CDR3 length equals 16 residues. The chain's CDR3 is CASSPLAGAIKNEQFF. The CDR3, as DNA: TGTGCCAGCAGCCCTCTAGCGGGAGCCATTAAAAATGAGCAGTTCTTC.

This clone was seen only a few times. Its ends do not fully match the called genes, so a read error is possible. The DNA of the CDR3 is TGTGCCAGCAGTTTGGATCAGGCTTACTACGAGCAGTACTTC. Translating it yields CASSLDQAYYEQYF. The V and J genes are TRBV5-5 and TRBJ2-7; D not certain. CDR1 is SGHKS and CDR2 is YYEKEE in the germline V gene (reference sequence). The length of the CDR3 is 14 residues. The full variable domain, with the rest looked up from reference TRBV5-5 and TRBJ2-7, is DAGVTQSPTHLIKTRGQQVTLRCSPISGHKSVSWYQQVLGQGPQFIFQYYEKEERGRGNFPDRFSARQFPNYSSELNVNALLLGDSALYLCASSLDQAYYEQYFGPGTRLTVT.

This chain connects TRBV11-2 to TRBJ2-2, with 7 bases that match TRBD1. In germline, CDR1 is SGHAT, CDR2 FQNNGV. J gave up 5 bases and V 5 bases, and 11 bases lay outside the gene matches. The CDR3 extends over 16 amino acids. The CDR3 here is CASSPRQGIRTGELFF. The CDR3 DNA is TGTGCCAGCAGCCCAAGACAGGGAATTAGGACCGGGGAGCTGTTTTTT.

The gene calls are TRBV29-1 and TRBJ2-3, with D possibly TRBD1 on 5 matching bases. The germline V gene encodes CDR1 SQVTM and CDR2 ANQGSEA. This CDR3 has 12 residues. V lost 4 bases to trimming and J lost 5 bases, with 10 bases between them. CDR3 region: CSVVREIDTQYF. DNA for the CDR3: TGCAGCGTTGTCAGGGAAATAGATACGCAGTATTTT.